The next 10 T cell receptor beta chains were all read from a single sample in a study of regulatory T cells in long-lasting Graves disease. To make TCR beta libraries, researchers used iRepertoire HTBI primers and Arm-PCR of CDR3 regions. TCRdb itself ran the multiplex PCR reads through MiXCR, one entry per CDR3 protein. The repertoire holds over 250,000 distinct CDR3 sequences, roughly a fifth seen once, with approximately 60% in the top ten. The time point denotes: persistent/refractory GD, antithyroid drugs over 5 years with positive TRAb. Researchers made the TCR library from RNA that was extracted from PBMCs. Sample: peripheral blood mononuclear cells (PBMCs), taken when the disease was refractory, from a patient treated with antithyroid drugs. The receptors come from a female donor with Graves disease.

Ten or more counts support this clonotype. This chain connects TRBV10-3 to TRBJ2-7, with D perhaps TRBD2 (5 bases). The CDR3 contains 11 residues. V lost 2 bases, J lost 8 bases, and 7 bases lay in between. Germline V gives CDR1 ENHRY, CDR2 SYGVKD. The CDR3 protein is CAISEGSKQYF. The CDR3 region has the DNA TGTGCCATCAGTGAGGGGAGCAAGCAGTACTTC.

Ten or more counts support this clonotype. The chain combines TRBV6-1 with TRBJ1-5; D remains unclear. From germline, CDR1 is MNHNS and CDR2 SASEGT. This CDR3 has 15 amino acids. Trimming left V 4 bases short and J 0 bases short, with 10 bases between. The CDR3 bases are TGTGCCAGCAGTGCGGGTAGTTATAGCAATCAGCCCCAGCATTTT. Residues: CASSAGSYSNQPQHF.

This clonotype was recorded at least ten times. The chain uses TRBV29-1 and TRBJ2-7; D tentatively reads TRBD1 or TRBD2 (5 bases each). The CDR3 loop spans 13 amino acids. V was pared by 6 bases and J by 4 bases, with 16 bases between. CDR1 and CDR2 from the germline V gene are SQVTM and ANQGSEA. CDR3 in DNA: TGCAGCGTGGGTCCGGGCGAGGGGTACGAGCAGTACTTC. This codes for CSVGPGEGYEQYF.

The J gene is TRBJ2-5, the V gene TRBV28; 10 nucleotides agree with TRBD1. TRBJ2-1 matches the DNA end more closely, so the J call is doubtful. CDR3 length: 15 amino acids. CDR1 is MDHEN, CDR2 SYDVKM, per germline. For the CDR3, the DNA is TGTGCCAGCATGTATCGACAGGGGGCAATGAATGAGCAGTTCTTC. As protein: CASMYRQGAMNEQFF.

The V gene is TRBV14, the J gene TRBJ1-5; D unresolved. The CDR3 extends over 16 amino acids. Germline V gene lookup returns CDR1 SGHDN and CDR2 FVKESK. Trimming took 4 bases from V and 2 from J, leaving 15 bases between them. The CDR3 protein is CASSRRRVSGNQPQHF. The CDR3 region has the DNA TGTGCCAGCAGCCGACGTAGGGTCAGCGGCAATCAGCCCCAGCATTTT.

This clonotype has only a few counts. This sequence joins TRBV5-5 and TRBJ2-4; D might be TRBD2 (7 bases). Trimming removed 0 bases from V and 7 bases from J, with 17 bases in between. The CDR3 consists of 16 residues. Germline assignment: CDR1 SGHKS and CDR2 YYEKEE (reference sequence). Here the CDR3 DNA reads TGTGCCAGCAGCTTGGAGGGGGAGGGTTCATGGAACATTCAGTACTTC. It specifies CASSLEGEGSWNIQYF.

The table lists this clonotype with many counts. The rearrangement joins TRBV27 to TRBJ1-5, with D perhaps matching TRBD1 (5 bases). The CDR3 loop spans 13 amino acids. Per the germline V gene, CDR1 is MNHEY and CDR2 is SMNVEV (reference sequence). The V end was cut by 4 bases, the J end by 7 bases, with 11 bases between. The CDR3 loop reads CASSSVSGQPQHF. In DNA, the CDR3 is TGTGCCAGCAGTTCAGTGTCAGGGCAGCCCCAGCATTTT.

This clonotype was counted at least ten times. The CDR3 sequence is CSASGQFNEKLFF. CDR3 DNA sequence: TGCAGTGCTAGCGGGCAATTTAATGAAAAACTGTTTTTT. The chain links TRBV20-1 to TRBJ1-4; D is undetermined. The ends were cut back, 3 bases at V and 4 bases at J, with 9 bases in the middle. CDR1 is DFQATT, CDR2 SNEGSKA, per germline (reference sequence). The CDR3 is 13 amino acids.

The genes are TRBV28 and TRBJ2-1, with D possibly TRBD2 on 7 matching bases. V was trimmed by 5 bases and J by 10 bases, leaving 30 bases between them. CDR3 size: 18 residues. CDR1 is MDHEN, CDR2 SYDVKM, per germline. The CDR3 nucleotides read TGTGCCAGCAGTCCCCGGGTGGGGGGGCGCGACCTTCAGCTCGAGCAGTTCTTC. Its protein is CASSPRVGGRDLQLEQFF.

This clonotype occurred a few times. This chain uses TRBV7-9 with TRBJ1-6, with D perhaps TRBD1 (5 bases). Looked up from germline, CDR1 is SEHNR and CDR2 is FQNEAQ (reference sequence). The V end was cut by 1 base, the J end by 12 bases, with 7 bases between. The CDR3 consists of 12 residues. The CDR3 sequence: CASSLGTGPLHF. The CDR3 bases are TGTGCCAGCAGCTTAGGAACAGGACCCCTCCACTTT.